These 18 T cell receptor beta chains originate from one sample sequenced in a study of monozygotic twins with inflammatory bowel disease. From its re-call of the 5' RACE reads, TCRdb lists each CDR3 protein once, without DNA. The sample totals 110,000 to 150,000 distinct CDR3 sequences. Source material: blood. These receptors were taken from a human donor with ulcerative colitis or Crohn's disease, or a healthy co-twin of an affected twin (not recorded which).

J is TRBJ2-1 and V is TRBV9; absent DNA, TCRdb's TRBD1 call cannot be checked. The CDR3 sequence is 19 residues long. Germline CDR1 SGDLS, CDR2 YYNGEE. CDR3 residues: CASSGNRDRGEDYRNEQFF.

The J gene is TRBJ2-7, the V gene TRBV12-3 or TRBV12-4; TCRdb selects TRBD2, and the lack of DNA leaves this call unchecked. There are 16 residues in the CDR3. The CDR3 spells CASNPVGGRARDEQYF.

The chain joins TRBV29-1 to TRBJ2-4; TCRdb selects TRBD1, and the lack of DNA leaves this call unchecked. Germline V gene sequence: CDR1 SQVTM, CDR2 ANQGSEA. This CDR3 is 12 amino acids long. CDR3 in amino acids: CSVRTGTNIQYF.

The gene calls are TRBV29-1 and TRBJ1-2; the TCRdb call, TRBD1, lacks DNA for checking. The germline CDR1 and CDR2 sequences are SQVTM and ANQGSEA. The CDR3 runs to 16 residues. CDR3 amino acids: CSVERQGRLLNYGYTF. Complete variable domain (other parts from reference TRBV29-1 and TRBJ1-2): SAVISQKPSRDICQRGTSLTIQCQVDSQVTMMFWYRQQPGQSLTLIATANQGSEATYESGFVIDKFPISRPNLTFSTLTVSNMSPEDSSIYLCSVERQGRLLNYGYTFGSGTRLTVV.

This chain uses TRBV19 with TRBJ2-7; no DNA is available, so the TRBD1 call from TCRdb remains unchecked. CDR1 LNHDA and CDR2 SQIVND come from the germline V gene (reference sequence). CDR3 length equals 12 residues. CDR3 amino acids: CASSDRGAEQYF.

The V and J genes are TRBV7-2 and TRBJ2-1; the D call of TRBD1 rests on TCRdb alone, since no DNA is present to check it. The CDR3 extends over 16 amino acids. The germline CDR1 and CDR2 sequences are SGHTA and FQGNSA. The CDR3 loop is CASKREGTYSYNEQFF. Supplemented by reference TRBV7-2 and TRBJ2-1, the full variable domain reads GAGVSQSPSNKVTEKGKDVELRCDPISGHTALYWYRQSLGQGLEFLIYFQGNSAPDKSGLPSDRFSAERTGGSVSTLTIQRTQQEDSAVYLCASKREGTYSYNEQFFGPGTRLTVL.

The chain carries TRBV7-9 and TRBJ2-2. The length of the CDR3 is 12 residues. From germline, CDR1 is SEHNR and CDR2 FQNEAQ (reference sequence). This CDR3 reads CASSLSGGELFF.

The chain carries TRBV6-1 and TRBJ2-7; there is no DNA to check the TCRdb D call of TRBD1. The germline V gene encodes CDR1 MNHNS and CDR2 SASEGT. The CDR3 runs 16 residues. The CDR3 is CASNPPGSEGLYEQYF.

This chain uses TRBV14 with TRBJ1-6; the TCRdb call, TRBD1, lacks DNA for checking. This CDR3 comprises 14 residues. CDR1 is SGHDN, CDR2 FVKESK, per germline. CDR3: CASSMTVYNSPLHF.

The chain uses TRBV30 and TRBJ2-2; without DNA, the TCRdb call of TRBD1 cannot be checked. CDR3 length equals 15 residues. Germline lookup yields CDR1 GTSNPN and CDR2 SVGIG (reference sequence). The CDR3 sequence: CALLLRGVRTGELFF.

The rearrangement links TRBV20-1 to TRBJ2-3; the TCRdb D gene call, TRBD1, has no DNA to confirm it. This CDR3 has 14 amino acids. Germline lookup yields CDR1 DFQATT and CDR2 SNEGSKA (reference sequence). CDR3 sequence reads: CSAPRGAIQDTQYF.

V usage is TRBV4-3 and J usage is TRBJ2-1; TCRdb picks TRBD2, but there is no DNA to check that call. The CDR3 loop spans 16 amino acids. Germline V gene data show CDR1 as LGHNA and CDR2 as YSLEER. CDR3 region: CASSPGLAGGPHEQFF.

This rearrangement joins TRBV29-1 to TRBJ1-2; with no DNA, the TCRdb D assignment of TRBD1 cannot be verified. The germline CDR1 and CDR2 sequences are SQVTM and ANQGSEA. The CDR3 length is 11 residues. The CDR3 protein is CSGGTVYGYTF.

The genes are TRBV27 and TRBJ2-5; TCRdb's D call of TRBD2 is untestable without DNA. The CDR3 has 16 amino acids. Per the germline V gene, CDR1 is MNHEY and CDR2 is SMNVEV (reference sequence). The CDR3 sequence is CASSSQREGTQETQYF.

The CDR3: CATSRTGNTEAFF. The V and J genes are TRBV24-1 and TRBJ1-1. Per the germline V gene, CDR1 is KGHDR and CDR2 is SFDVKD. The CDR3 loop spans 13 amino acids.

The chain employs TRBV12-3 or TRBV12-4 and TRBJ1-5. The CDR3 length is 13 residues. The chain's CDR3 is CASRYLDSHPQHF.

J is TRBJ2-1 and V is TRBV30; TCRdb's assignment of TRBD1 cannot be checked, as there is no DNA. The CDR3 contains 12 residues. CDR1 and CDR2 from the germline V gene are GTSNPN and SVGIG (reference sequence). The CDR3: CAWSNGNNEQFF.

The rearrangement uses TRBV5-1 and TRBJ2-7. The CDR3 is 14 amino acids. Germline CDR1 reads SGHRS; CDR2 reads YFSETQ. This CDR3 reads CASSLELSSYEQYF.